Listed below are T cell receptor beta chains from one sample, sequenced in a study of response to subunit inactivated influenza vaccine. Using its own MiXCR run on the RT-PCR reads, TCRdb lists one record per CDR3 protein. The sample lists just under 550,000 distinct CDR3 sequences, 20% to 25% occurring once. A further study also used this sample, focusing on T cells expressing NK-cell markers.

Sequenced here: CD4+ T cells sorted from PBMCs, sampled roughly 12 days after vaccination. The receptors stem from a man aged 45 to 65 who received an inactivated influenza vaccine. Both conserved end residues are part of each CDR3. Fields, in order: J gene, clone size, D gene, V gene, CDR3 protein, CDR3 DNA. The D gene is left open where the match is weak. Clone size, where shown, is once, few, many, or a class for clones that have expanded.

TRBJ1-2	few	TRBD1	TRBV5-1	CASSLVPGQMYGYTF	TGCGCCAGCAGCTTGGTACCGGGACAGATGTATGGCTACACCTTC
TRBJ1-2	-	-	TRBV18	CASSPGRESANYGYTF	TGTGCCAGCTCACCAGGGAGGGAATCAGCGAACTATGGCTACACCTTC
TRBJ2-1	once	-	TRBV20-1	CSARRQGGNNEQFF	TGCAGTGCTAGACGGCAGGGGGGGAACAATGAGCAGTTCTTC
TRBJ1-4	-	-	TRBV12-3/TRBV12-4	CASSLRPGGATNEKLFF	TGTGCCAGCAGTTTGAGGCCAGGAGGGGCAACTAATGAAAAACTGTTTTTT
TRBJ2-1	many	-	TRBV7-2	CASSPRSGDEQFF	TGTGCCAGCAGCCCCCGCTCGGGGGATGAGCAGTTCTTC
TRBJ2-2	-	-	TRBV20-1	CSARVPNTGELFF	TGCAGTGCTAGAGTTCCCAACACCGGGGAGCTGTTTTTT
TRBJ2-3	many	-	TRBV5-6	CASSLTGRTDTQYF	TGTGCCAGCAGCTTGACCGGCCGCACAGATACGCAGTATTTT
TRBJ2-1	-	-	TRBV7-6	CASSLVARRGLSYNEQFF	TGTGCCAGCAGCTTAGTGGCTAGGCGGGGCCTCTCCTACAATGAGCAGTTCTTC
TRBJ2-4	-	-	TRBV29-1	CSVIRGVDGNIQYF	TGCAGCGTCATCAGGGGAGTCGATGGAAACATTCAGTACTTC
TRBJ1-1	many	TRBD1	TRBV12-3/TRBV12-4	CASTLTGKNTEAFF	TGTGCCAGCACCCTGACAGGGAAGAACACTGAAGCTTTCTTT
TRBJ2-7	-	TRBD2	TRBV7-9	CASSFFGSAGGNEQYF	TGTGCCAGCAGCTTTTTCGGTTCTGCGGGAGGGAATGAGCAGTACTTC
TRBJ2-1	-	-	TRBV12-3/TRBV12-4	CASSLSVNNEQFF	TGTGCCAGCAGTTTAAGCGTCAACAATGAGCAGTTCTTC
TRBJ2-2	many	TRBD1	TRBV5-1	CASSLSRDRGTGELFF	TGCGCCAGCAGCTTGAGCCGGGACAGGGGCACCGGGGAGCTGTTTTTT
TRBJ2-7	few	TRBD1	TRBV5-1	CASSWTTGGPYEQYF	TGCGCCAGCAGCTGGACAACAGGGGGCCCCTACGAGCAGTACTTC
TRBJ2-1	few	-	TRBV28	CASRLPGASNEQFF	TGTGCCAGCAGGCTACCAGGGGCGAGTAATGAGCAGTTCTTC
TRBJ2-5	-	-	TRBV29-1	CSVRLWGRGPQETQYF	TGCAGCGTCCGCCTCTGGGGCAGGGGTCCGCAAGAGACCCAGTACTTC
TRBJ1-1	few	TRBD1	TRBV5-1	CASEGQGMNTEAFF	TGCGCCAGCGAAGGACAGGGGATGAACACTGAAGCTTTCTTT
TRBJ2-3	-	-	TRBV5-1	CASSLDGLTSSDTQYF	TGCGCCAGCAGCTTGGACGGACTCACATCGTCAGATACGCAGTATTTT
TRBJ2-1	-	-	TRBV5-1	CASSLAGPPNEQFF	TGCGCCAGCAGCTTGGCCGGGCCCCCAAATGAGCAGTTCTTC
TRBJ2-7	-	TRBD1	TRBV5-5	CASSALGGQGSEQYF	TGTGCCAGCAGTGCCCTCGGGGGACAGGGCTCCGAGCAGTACTTC
TRBJ2-3	-	TRBD2	TRBV5-1	CASKEGGSPPTDTQYF	TGCGCCAGCAAGGAGGGCGGGAGTCCCCCCACAGATACGCAGTATTTT
TRBJ2-1	few	-	TRBV29-1	CSVADRPSSYNEQFF	TGCAGCGTTGCCGACAGGCCTAGCTCCTACAATGAGCAGTTCTTC
TRBJ2-1	-	-	TRBV29-1	CSVEDIWRSYNEQFF	TGCAGCGTTGAAGATATCTGGCGATCCTACAATGAGCAGTTCTTC
TRBJ1-1	-	-	TRBV6-1	CASNPPGGTEAFF	TGTGCCAGCAACCCCCCGGGGGGGACTGAAGCTTTCTTT
TRBJ1-1	-	TRBD1	TRBV7-8	CASSLAPGQGFTEAFF	TGTGCCAGCAGCTTAGCACCGGGACAGGGTTTTACTGAAGCTTTCTTT
TRBJ2-1	-	-	TRBV7-9	CASSLVGVEQFF	TGTGCCAGCAGCTTAGTAGGGGTCGAGCAGTTCTTC
TRBJ2-5	few	TRBD2	TRBV30	CAWKVGGQETQYF	TGTGCCTGGAAAGTGGGGGGGCAAGAGACCCAGTACTTC
TRBJ2-3	many	-	TRBV20-1	CSARIPGVTDTQYF	TGCAGTGCTAGAATCCCGGGGGTCACAGATACGCAGTATTTT
TRBJ2-3	few	-	TRBV4-2	CASSQGVGSSDTQYF	TGTGCCAGCAGCCAAGGGGTGGGGAGCTCAGATACGCAGTATTTT
TRBJ1-2	few	-	TRBV29-1	CSVDGREYTF	TGCAGCGTTGATGGCCGAGAATACACCTTC
TRBJ2-1	-	-	TRBV12-5	CASGLGTEGNEQFF	TGTGCTAGTGGTTTGGGTACAGAGGGCAATGAGCAGTTCTTC
TRBJ2-5	-	-	TRBV7-2	CASSLGGRVQETQYF	TGTGCCAGCAGCTTAGGAGGTCGAGTACAAGAGACCCAGTACTTC
TRBJ2-1	-	TRBD1	TRBV20-1	CSAREAEDRANNEQFF	TGCAGTGCTAGAGAGGCGGAGGACAGGGCAAACAATGAGCAGTTCTTC
TRBJ1-4	-	TRBD1	TRBV5-6	CASSRGQGGYNEKLFF	TGTGCCAGCAGCCGTGGACAGGGCGGATATAATGAAAAACTGTTTTTT
TRBJ1-5	few	-	TRBV3-1	CASSQDSGVGNQPQHF	TGTGCCAGCAGCCAAGACTCGGGGGTTGGCAATCAGCCCCAGCATTTT
TRBJ2-2	-	TRBD1	TRBV5-1	CASSLDRGATGELFF	TGCGCCAGCAGCTTGGACAGGGGGGCCACCGGGGAGCTGTTTTTT
TRBJ2-3	many	-	TRBV5-1	CASSLAMGSTDTQYF	TGCGCCAGCAGCTTGGCCATGGGGAGCACAGATACGCAGTATTTT